This T cell receptor beta chain was captured in a study of blood T cell repertoires in COVID-19. About the study: COVID-19 samples from acute and convalescent phases originated in the United States, Italy and Spain. In each case, the material was cDNA or gDNA derived from T cells, B-cell-depleted T cells, or PBMCs.

The CDR3 is 15 amino acids. Per germline, CDR1 SGHTA and CDR2 FQGNSA. V dropped 3 bases and J dropped 0 bases, with 9 bases sitting between them. TCRdb's table, derived via immunoSEQ multiplex PCR, lists solely in-frame clones and lacks some. The sample records around 350,000 clones, around 87% being singletons. This TCR was sampled from a human donor in a cohort sampled during active COVID-19. This chain connects TRBV7-2 to TRBJ1-3, with D perhaps TRBD1 (6 bases). Sequenced sample: peripheral blood. This CDR3 is CASSFTQGSGNTIYF. CDR3 sequence (DNA): TGTGCCAGCAGCTTTACACAGGGCTCTGGAAACACCATATATTTT.